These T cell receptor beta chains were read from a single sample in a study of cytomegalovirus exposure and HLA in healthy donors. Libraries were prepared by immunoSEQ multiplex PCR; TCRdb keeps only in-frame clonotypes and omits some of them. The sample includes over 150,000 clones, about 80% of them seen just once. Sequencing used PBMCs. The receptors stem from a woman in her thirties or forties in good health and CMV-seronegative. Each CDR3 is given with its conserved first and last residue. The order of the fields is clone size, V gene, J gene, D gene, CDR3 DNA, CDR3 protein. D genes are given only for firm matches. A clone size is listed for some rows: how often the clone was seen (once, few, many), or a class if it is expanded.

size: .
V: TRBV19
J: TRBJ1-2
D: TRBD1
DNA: TGTGCCAGTAGTCGTAGAAATCACGACAGGGAGGATGGCTACACCTTC
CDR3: CASSRRNHDREDGYTF

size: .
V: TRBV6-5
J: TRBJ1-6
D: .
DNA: TGTGCCAGCAGTTACTCGGCAGGGCGGAATTCACCCCTCCACTTT
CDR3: CASSYSAGRNSPLHF

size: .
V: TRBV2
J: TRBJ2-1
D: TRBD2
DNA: TGTGCCAGCAGTGGACTAGCCAATGAGCAGTTCTTC
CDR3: CASSGLANEQFF

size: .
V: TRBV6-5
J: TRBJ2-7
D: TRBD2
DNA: TGTGCCAGCAGTTCCGCTAGCGGGAGCTACGAGCAGTACTTC
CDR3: CASSSASGSYEQYF

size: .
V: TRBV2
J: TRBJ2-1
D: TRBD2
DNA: TGTGCCAGCAGTGAATTGGGGACTAGCGGGTATATGTCCGGTGAGCAGTTCTTC
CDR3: CASSELGTSGYMSGEQFF

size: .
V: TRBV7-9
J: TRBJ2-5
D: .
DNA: TGTGCCAGCAGCGCCCGGGACATTGATTACCAAGAGACCCAGTACTTC
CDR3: CASSARDIDYQETQYF

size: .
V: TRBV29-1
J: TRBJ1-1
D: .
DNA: TGCAGCGTCCTACCCCAGGTGAACACTGAAGCTTTCTTT
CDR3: CSVLPQVNTEAFF

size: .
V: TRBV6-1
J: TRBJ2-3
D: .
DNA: TGTGCCAGCAGCAGGGGCGAGCCCCGCGGTACGCAGTATTTT
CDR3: CASSRGEPRGTQYF

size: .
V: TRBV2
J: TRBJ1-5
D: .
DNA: TGTGCCAGCAGTGAGGGAGGGCAGCCTAATCAGCCCCAGCATTTT
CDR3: CASSEGGQPNQPQHF

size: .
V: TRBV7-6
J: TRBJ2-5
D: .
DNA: TGTGCCAGCAGCTTGGGCTCAGTGGGGGGGCTGGAGACCCAGTACTTC
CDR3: CASSLGSVGGLETQYF

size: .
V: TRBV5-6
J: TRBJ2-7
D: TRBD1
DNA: TGTGCCAGCAGCCCCGGACAGGGTAGAGACGAGCAGTACTTC
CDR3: CASSPGQGRDEQYF

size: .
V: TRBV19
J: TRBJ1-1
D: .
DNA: TGTGCCGCCTCGGAGGCGAACACTGAAGCTTTCTTT
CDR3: CAASEANTEAFF

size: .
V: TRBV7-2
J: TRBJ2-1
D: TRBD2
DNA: TGTGCCAGCAGTTCTCGACTAGCGGGCTACAATGAGCAGTTCTTC
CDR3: CASSSRLAGYNEQFF

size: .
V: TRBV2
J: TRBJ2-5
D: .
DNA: TGTGCCAGCAGTGTTATCGAGGAGACCCAGTACTTC
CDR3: CASSVIEETQYF

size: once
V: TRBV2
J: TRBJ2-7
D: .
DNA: TGTGCCAGCAGCTTTGACTCCGAGCAGTACTTC
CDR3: CASSFDSEQYF

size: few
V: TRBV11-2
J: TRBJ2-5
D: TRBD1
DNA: TGTGCCAGCAGCTTAGGAGAAAGAGGGGGCGGTGAGACCCAGTACTTC
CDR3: CASSLGERGGGETQYF

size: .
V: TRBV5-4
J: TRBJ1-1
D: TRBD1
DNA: TGTGCCAGCAGCCCGGGGACAGGGGGCCTCGGAGGGGCCATGAACACTGAAGCTTTCTTT
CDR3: CASSPGTGGLGGAMNTEAFF

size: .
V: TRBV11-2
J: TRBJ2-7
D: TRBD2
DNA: TGTGCCAGCGGGCACCTGGGAGGGCAGTACGAGCAGTACTTC
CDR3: CASGHLGGQYEQYF

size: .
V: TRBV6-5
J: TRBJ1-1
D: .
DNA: TGTGCCAGCAGCCACAGTGGCACTGAAGCTTTCTTT
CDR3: CASSHSGTEAFF

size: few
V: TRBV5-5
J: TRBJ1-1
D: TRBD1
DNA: TGTGCCAGCAGCCCGGTGAAGGGGGCTCTTACTACTGAAGCTTTCTTT
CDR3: CASSPVKGALTTEAFF

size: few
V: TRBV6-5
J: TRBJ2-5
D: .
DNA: TGTGCCAGCAGCTTTGGACAGCAAGAGACCCAGTACTTC
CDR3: CASSFGQQETQYF

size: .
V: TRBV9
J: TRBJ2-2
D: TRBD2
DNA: TGTGCCAGCGGGTTAGCGGGAGGGAAAATCACCGGGGAGCTGTTTTTT
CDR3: CASGLAGGKITGELFF

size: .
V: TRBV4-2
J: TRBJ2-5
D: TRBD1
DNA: TGTGCCAGCAGCCCGGGACAGGGAAGTTCAGGAGAGACCCAGTACTTC
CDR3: CASSPGQGSSGETQYF

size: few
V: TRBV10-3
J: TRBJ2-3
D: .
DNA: TGTGCCATCAGTGATGTCGCGGCGGCGGGGACAGATACGCAGTATTTT
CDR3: CAISDVAAAGTDTQYF

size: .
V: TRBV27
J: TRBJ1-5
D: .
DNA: TGTGCCAGCAGTGCAGACAAGCTCCTAAGAAGCAATCAGCCCCAGCATTTT
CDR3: CASSADKLLRSNQPQHF

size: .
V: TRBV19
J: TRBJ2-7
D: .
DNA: TGTGCCAGTAGTCAATCACAGGGAAGCTCCTACGAGCAGTACTTC
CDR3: CASSQSQGSSYEQYF

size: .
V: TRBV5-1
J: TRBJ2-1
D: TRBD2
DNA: TGCGCCAGCAGCTTGTTTACTAGCGGTCCTTACAATGAGCAGTTCTTC
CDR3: CASSLFTSGPYNEQFF

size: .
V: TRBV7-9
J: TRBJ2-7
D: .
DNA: TGTGCCAGCAGCTCCGGGATATACGAGCAGTACTTC
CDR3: CASSSGIYEQYF

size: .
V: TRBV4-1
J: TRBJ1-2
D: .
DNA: TGCGCCAGCAGCCAAAATAGTGGGACACCCAACTATGGCTACACCTTC
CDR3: CASSQNSGTPNYGYTF

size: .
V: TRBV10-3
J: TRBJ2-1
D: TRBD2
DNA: TGTGCCGGGAAGCGGGACGGTTACAATGAGCAGTTCTTC
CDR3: CAGKRDGYNEQFF

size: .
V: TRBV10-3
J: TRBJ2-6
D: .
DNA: TGTGCCATCAGTGTCGGACAGCTTGGGGCCAACGTCCTGACTTTC
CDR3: CAISVGQLGANVLTF

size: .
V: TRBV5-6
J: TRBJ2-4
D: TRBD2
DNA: TGTGCCAGCAGTCAAGATGCTAGCGGTAACCGAGCCCGGGGTGTGGACTTC
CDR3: CASSQDASGNRARGVDF

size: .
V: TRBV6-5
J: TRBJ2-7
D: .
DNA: TGTGCCAGCAGTTACTCTTGGACAAGCAGGTCCGAGCAGTACTTC
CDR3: CASSYSWTSRSEQYF

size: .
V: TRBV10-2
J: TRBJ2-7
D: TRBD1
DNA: TGCGCCAGCAGTGAGTTGGCCGGACAGGGGACGAGATCCTACGAGCAGTACTTC
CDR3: CASSELAGQGTRSYEQYF

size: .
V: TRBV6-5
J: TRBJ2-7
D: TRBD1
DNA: TGTGCCAGCAGACAACAGGGGGGATCCCACGAGCAGTACTTC
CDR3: CASRQQGGSHEQYF

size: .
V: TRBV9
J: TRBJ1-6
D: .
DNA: TGTGCCAGCAGCGATCCGGGTAATTCACCCCTCCACTTT
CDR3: CASSDPGNSPLHF

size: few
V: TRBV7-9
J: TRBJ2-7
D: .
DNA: TGTGCCAGCAGCTTGTGGGAGGATTCCTACGAGCAGTACTTC
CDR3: CASSLWEDSYEQYF

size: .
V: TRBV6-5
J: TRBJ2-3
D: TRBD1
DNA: TGTGCCAGCAGTCGACAGGGACCCCGGGATACGCAGTATTTT
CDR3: CASSRQGPRDTQYF

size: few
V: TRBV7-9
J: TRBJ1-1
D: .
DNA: TGTTCCAGCAGGCCTGGACAGATCTTCACCCAAGCTTTCTTT
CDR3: CSSRPGQIFTQAFF

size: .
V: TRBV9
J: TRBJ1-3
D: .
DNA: TGTGCCAGCAGCGTAGGCAGGGCTAACTCTGGAAACACCATATATTTT
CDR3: CASSVGRANSGNTIYF

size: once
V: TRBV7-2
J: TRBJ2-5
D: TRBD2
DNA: TGTGCCAGCAGCCGGAGACTAGCGTTGGAGACCCAGTACTTC
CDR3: CASSRRLALETQYF

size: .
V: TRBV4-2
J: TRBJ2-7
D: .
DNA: TGTGCCAGCAGCCAAGACAGGCTCGAGCAGTACTTC
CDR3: CASSQDRLEQYF

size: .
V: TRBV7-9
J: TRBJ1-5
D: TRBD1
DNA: TGTGCCAGCAGCCCCGGACAGGCCAATCAGCCCCAGCATTTT
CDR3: CASSPGQANQPQHF

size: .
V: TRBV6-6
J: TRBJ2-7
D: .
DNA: TGTGCCAGCAACACAGGGAGCTCCTACGAGCAGTACTTC
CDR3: CASNTGSSYEQYF

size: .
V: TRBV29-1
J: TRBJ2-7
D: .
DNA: TGCAGCGTTGAAGTCCTGGCGGTTAGGCCCTACGAGCAGTACTTC
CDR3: CSVEVLAVRPYEQYF

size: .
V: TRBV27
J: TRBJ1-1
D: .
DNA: TGTGCCAGCAGTCCCCTTTATCCGACGGGAGAAGCTTTCTTT
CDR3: CASSPLYPTGEAFF

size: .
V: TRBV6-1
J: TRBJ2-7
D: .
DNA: TGTGCCATCCCAGGGGAATCCCTACTGGAGGAGCAGTACTTC
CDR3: CAIPGESLLEEQYF

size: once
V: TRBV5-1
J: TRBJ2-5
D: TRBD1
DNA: TGCGCCAGCAGCTCCCGTCCAACCGGGACAGAAGAGACCCAGTACTTC
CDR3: CASSSRPTGTEETQYF

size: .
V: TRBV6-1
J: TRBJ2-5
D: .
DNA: TGTGCCAGCGACCCAGGACAATGGGGAGAGACCCAGTACTTC
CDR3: CASDPGQWGETQYF

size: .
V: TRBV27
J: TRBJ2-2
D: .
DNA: TGTGCCAGCAGTTTAGGTATTGACAGGCGAACCGGGGAGCTGTTTTTT
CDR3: CASSLGIDRRTGELFF

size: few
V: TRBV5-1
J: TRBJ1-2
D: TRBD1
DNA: TGCGCCAGCAGCTTGAAGACAGGGCCAAGGCTTGGGGGAGCCTATGGCTACACCTTC
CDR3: CASSLKTGPRLGGAYGYTF

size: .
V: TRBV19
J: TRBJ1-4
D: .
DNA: TGTGCCAGTAGTCAGCAGGGGACTAATGAAAAACTGTTTTTT
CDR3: CASSQQGTNEKLFF

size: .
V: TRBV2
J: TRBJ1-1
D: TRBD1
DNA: TGTGCCAGCAGTGTGCAGGGGGCGAACACTGAAGCTTTCTTT
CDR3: CASSVQGANTEAFF

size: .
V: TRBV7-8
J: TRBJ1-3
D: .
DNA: TGTGCCAGCAGAGGGAGGAGAAACACCATATATTTT
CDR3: CASRGRRNTIYF

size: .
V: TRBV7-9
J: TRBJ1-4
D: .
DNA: TGTGCCAGCAGCATAATCTTGACAGGCCTTTCGGAAAAACTGTTTTTT
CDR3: CASSIILTGLSEKLFF

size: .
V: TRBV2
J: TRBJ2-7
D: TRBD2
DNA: TGTGCCAGCACCCCTCTGGGGGGGGTCACCTACGAGCAGTACTTC
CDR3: CASTPLGGVTYEQYF

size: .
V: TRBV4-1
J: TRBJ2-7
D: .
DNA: TGCGCCAGCAGCCAAGATATGCGGCGGGTGTACTTC
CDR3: CASSQDMRRVYF

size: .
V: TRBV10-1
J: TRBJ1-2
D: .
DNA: TGCGCCATTCAAAGCCAGGGAAGATATGGCTACACCTTC
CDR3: CAIQSQGRYGYTF

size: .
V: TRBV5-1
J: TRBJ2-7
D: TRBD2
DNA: TGCGCCAGCGCACTCTCCATGAGACTAGCGTACGAGCAGTACTTC
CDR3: CASALSMRLAYEQYF